Listed below are T cell receptor beta chains from one sample, sequenced in a study of cytomegalovirus exposure and HLA in healthy donors. Clones were read by immunoSEQ multiplex PCR, and TCRdb kept only the in-frame ones, dropping some. The data contain roughly 100,000 clones, around 86% of them singletons. Input material: PBMCs. The receptors were gathered from a woman younger than 30 in good health and CMV-seropositive. The conserved cysteine and the conserved F or W are not part of the CDR3 here.

v_call,j_call,cdr3_aa
TRBV20-1,TRBJ2-1,SARRDEQF
TRBV2,TRBJ2-7,ASSRQGVHEQY
TRBV28,TRBJ2-3,ASSLPTEITDTQY
TRBV19,TRBJ1-3,ASSIGATSGNTIY
TRBV27,TRBJ1-3,ASSYTGEAGNTIY
TRBV27,TRBJ2-1,ASSSGLPGEQF
TRBV5-4,TRBJ2-5,ASTNGAGQGRETQY
TRBV10-3,TRBJ2-7,AISEGTGASYEQY
TRBV11-2,TRBJ2-4,ASGRQEKNIQY
TRBV5-8,TRBJ2-3,ASSLGQGSTDTQY
TRBV12-5,TRBJ2-2,ASGPGTGELF
TRBV12-5,TRBJ2-2,ASAGTPNTGELF
TRBV9,TRBJ2-7,ASSGGLAGVVGEQY
TRBV9,TRBJ1-1,ASSDEGEAF
TRBV15,TRBJ1-5,ATSSHAQGLYSNQPQH
TRBV30,TRBJ1-1,AWSAEGDTEAF
TRBV5-8,TRBJ1-2,ASSEPGQGDGYT
TRBV9,TRBJ2-7,ASSAVWDRDEQY
TRBV19,TRBJ2-7,ASSISLTGYEQY
TRBV19,TRBJ1-4,ASSPRDRGQKNEKLF
TRBV19,TRBJ2-3,ASSPGTSITQY
TRBV25-1,TRBJ2-1,ASSDLLWGGPNNEQF
TRBV12-5,TRBJ2-1,ASASSLPHEQF
TRBV29-1,TRBJ2-1,SVEGWRADNEQF
TRBV28,TRBJ1-2,ASSIQGAMDGYT
TRBV4-1,TRBJ2-5,ASSRLGQGRETQY
TRBV4-2,TRBJ2-5,ASSTGTSGRETQY
TRBV19,TRBJ2-7,ASTPGQARVDEQY
TRBV5-4,TRBJ2-5,ASSIMSGTETQY
TRBV11-1,TRBJ1-2,ASSLEEFSGYT
TRBV27,TRBJ1-2,ASSTDREGYGYT
TRBV19,TRBJ1-2,ASSITWAPDGYT
TRBV19,TRBJ2-3,ASSKAGGPGDTQY
TRBV4-2,TRBJ1-1,ASRAPGTEAF
TRBV5-3,TRBJ1-5,ARSLVANGGQVQPQH
TRBV5-1,TRBJ2-5,ASWRTEQETQY
TRBV20-1,TRBJ1-1,SAGAAEAF
TRBV5-1,TRBJ2-7,ASSLTSGGTYEQY
TRBV5-1,TRBJ2-7,ASNPGDGLEQY
TRBV28,TRBJ1-2,ASSLGTGDYGYT
TRBV13,TRBJ2-7,ASSPTSGGFYEQY
TRBV6-6,TRBJ1-2,ASSYDLWDSAEGYT